This T cell receptor (beta chain) emerged from a study of beta chain features in type 1 diabetes. In the study overall: Age, gender, cell numbers and subset yield matched between patients and controls. Study-level results: Overrepresentation of cells with high TCR expression could result from cDNA sequencing. TCRB CDR3s from Type 1 diabetes patients were moderately but significantly shorter in all four CD4+ subsets. For patients, the naive, central memory and Treg TCRB repertoires appeared more alike than for healthy donors.

With respect to this clone: Its antigen remains unidentified.

Purities in excess of 95% were seen in all sorted populations. The germline CDR1 and CDR2 sequences are SGHRS and YFSETQ. This CDR3 region has 14 residues. V was trimmed by 4 bases and J by 2 bases, leaving 13 bases between them. Expressed TCRB transcripts were sequenced after all isolated RNA was converted to cDNA. Using immunoSEQ multiplex PCR, the repertoire was profiled, and TCRdb retains in-frame clones only, with some absent. The sample has 120,000 or so clones; about 17% are singletons. This receptor was identified in a young man with type 1 diabetes. The chain carries TRBV5-1 and TRBJ2-7; D is possibly TRBD1 (6 bases). Sequenced material: central memory CD4+ T cells from blood. The CDR3 loop is CASSIQGYTYEQYF. The CDR3 DNA follows: TGCGCCAGCAGCATCCAGGGGTACACCTACGAGCAGTACTTC. Supplemented by reference TRBV5-1 and TRBJ2-7, the full variable domain reads KAGVTQTPRYLIKTRGQQVTLSCSPISGHRSVSWYQQTPGQGLQFLFEYFSETQRNKGNFPGRFSGRQFSNSRSEMNVSTLELGDSALYLCASSIQGYTYEQYFGPGTRLTVT.